The 7 T cell receptor beta chains below were found in one sample sequenced in a study of blood T cell repertoires in COVID-19. The table came from immunoSEQ multiplex PCR; TCRdb's copy has only in-frame clones and leaves some out. In the table there are approximately 500,000 clones, 70% to 90% of which are singletons. Material: peripheral blood. These receptors came from a woman between 45 and 65 years old with COVID-19, enrolled during active disease.

The chain carries TRBV3-1 (or the pseudogene TRBV3-2) and TRBJ1-5, with D uncertain. This CDR3 is built from 15 residues. Germline V gene lookup returns CDR1 LGHDT and CDR2 YNNKEL (reference sequence). V gave up 0 bases and J gave up 6 bases, with 12 bases separating them. The DNA for the CDR3 is TGTGCCAGCAGCCAAGATACGACCCGCGGTCAGCCCCAGCATTTT. This sequence encodes CASSQDTTRGQPQHF.

The rearrangement joins TRBV11-2 to TRBJ2-1, with 8 bases lining up with TRBD1. The V gene end was trimmed by 0 bases and the J gene end by 5 bases; junction bases not matched to a gene: 3. The CDR3 runs 15 residues. Germline lookup yields CDR1 SGHAT and CDR2 FQNNGV. The CDR3 is CASSLEDRAHNEQFF. The CDR3 DNA reads TGTGCCAGCAGCTTAGAGGACAGGGCCCACAATGAGCAGTTCTTC.

The chain couples TRBV18 to TRBJ2-1; a weak D match, TRBD1 (6 bases). V lost 6 bases to trimming and J lost 9 bases, with 9 bases between them. The CDR3 has 11 amino acids. The germline V gene has CDR1 KGHSH and CDR2 LQKENI. The CDR3, as DNA: TGTGCCAGCTCCGGACAGCTTGAGCAGTTCTTC. This translates into CASSGQLEQFF.

This chain connects TRBV18 to TRBJ1-1; D gene ambiguous. The CDR3 covers 15 residues. Looked up from germline, CDR1 is KGHSH and CDR2 is LQKENI. V lost 2 bases to trimming and J lost 0 bases, with 10 bases between them. The CDR3 reads CASSPTNTLNTEAFF. In DNA, the CDR3 is TGTGCCAGCTCACCAACTAATACTCTGAACACTGAAGCTTTCTTT. The variable domain in full, completed from reference TRBV18 and TRBJ1-1, reads NAGVMQNPRHLVRRRGQEARLRCSPMKGHSHVYWYRQLPEEGLKFMVYLQKENIIDESGMPKERFSAEFPKEGPSILRIQQVVRGDSAAYFCASSPTNTLNTEAFFGQGTRLTVV.

The chain has TRBV2 and TRBJ2-3, with 13 bases identical to TRBD2. This CDR3 has 17 residues. The junction had 6 bases not matched to a gene; V was cut back by 1 base and J by 5 bases. Germline CDR1 SNHLY, CDR2 FYNNEI. Here the CDR3 DNA reads TGTGCCAGCAGTGAAGAGGGGACTAGCGGGGAGTTAGATACGCAGTATTTT. Its translation: CASSEEGTSGELDTQYF.

This chain uses TRBV3-1 (or the pseudogene TRBV3-2) with TRBJ2-1, with TRBD2 matching 11 bases. CDR3 length: 15 amino acids. The V segment lost 7 bases and the J segment 4 bases; nucleotides outside the gene matches: 6. Germline values: CDR1 LGHDT, CDR2 YNNKEL (reference sequence). In DNA, the CDR3 is TGTGCCAGCACCACAACTAGCGGGGGTTACAATGAGCAGTTCTTC. Its protein product is CASTTTSGGYNEQFF.

The V gene is TRBV5-1, the J gene TRBJ1-2; 7 bases map to TRBD1. J was trimmed by 8 bases and V by 4 bases; bases with no gene match: 8. Germline V gene sequence: CDR1 SGHRS, CDR2 YFSETQ. The CDR3 is 13 residues long. The CDR3 loop reads CASSLLTGRGYTF. CDR3 in DNA: TGCGCCAGCAGCCTACTGACAGGGCGCGGCTACACCTTC.